The clone carrying this T cell receptor (beta chain) was found many times. Template material for TCR beta VDJ and CDR3 profiling consisted of genomic DNA. Each CDR3 protein is one row after TCRdb ran MiXCR on the reads. The data contain 150,000 to 200,000 distinct CDR3 sequences, 55% to 70% of them seen just once; the ten biggest clones take up approximately 44%. This sample was taken from a study of CD8+CD57+ T cells in acquired aplastic anemia. CDR1 and CDR2 from the germline V gene are MNHEY and SMNVEV (reference sequence). The length of the CDR3 is 13 residues. V gave up 2 bases and J gave up 2 bases, with 7 bases separating them.

This chain links TRBV27 with TRBJ2-7, with D perhaps TRBD1 (6 bases). Sequenced: sorted CD4+, CD8+, or CD8+CD57+ T cells (not recorded which) from PBMCs. This sequence originates from a human donor with severe aplastic anemia or a healthy control (not recorded which). This CDR3 is CASSLNRAYEQYF. The CDR3 nucleotides read TGTGCCAGCAGTTTAAACAGGGCCTACGAGCAGTACTTC.